This T cell receptor (beta chain) emerged from a study of blood T cell repertoires in COVID-19 (dated by TCRdb to 2020 to 2021). A note on the overall study: The collaborator samples originated in the United States, Italy and Spain and spanned the acute and convalescent phases of COVID-19. The prospective study material was composed of cDNA or gDNA derived from T cells, B-cell-depleted T cells, or PBMCs. The dataset comprised deeply sampled blood TCRbeta repertoires from subjects exposed to, actively infected with, or recovered from COVID-19. The repertoires were made available in a free public database intended to serve as a resource for research on the immune response to SARS-CoV-2. The samples were drawn from two sources: the first 160 participants of the ongoing ImmuneRACE study, and some 1,300 subjects contributed by 6 global collaborators. The sample metadata nearly always contained a de-identified subject ID, COVID-19 status, age in years and sex. Where HLA class I and class II types were available, the types were taken from metadata supplied by the sample provider, not from assay-based typing.

One collaborating source in Seattle enrolled patients during active infection and followed them longitudinally through the course of disease. Each collaborating institution followed its own protocols to collect whole blood in K2EDTA tubes. For TCRbeta analysis, collaborators shipped samples in one of three forms: frozen whole blood, isolated PBMCs, or DNA extracted from either of those sample types. TCRbeta CDR3 regions were amplified from genomic DNA by means of the immunoSEQ Assay, a bias-controlled multiplex PCR. On the authors' methods: Within the assay, amplification of reference gene primers was used to estimate how many nucleated cells each sample contained. Sequence reads were collapsed and filtered to measure the absolute abundance of every unique TCRbeta CDR3 rearrangement. For each sample, productive Simpson clonality was calculated as the square root of Simpson's diversity index over productive rearrangements. This is the immuneACCESS table as TCRdb keeps it, with only in-frame sequences that have V and J called. A part of the clones is gone; compared with another copy, unresolved V genes explain less than half, and the rest is unexplained. D and trimming come from the DNA, and the V and J calls and clone size come from that table. The sample contains around 190,000 clones, about 88% of them found a single time. The top ten hold 15% to 20% of the sample.

The junction shows trimming of 5 bases on V and 2 bases on J, and the gene matches do not reach 4 bases of it. In the germline V gene, CDR1 corresponds to MNHEY and CDR2 to SVGAGI. The CDR3 spans 15 residues, from the cysteine through the phenylalanine. Just CDR3 DNA is preserved here, 45 bases in frame from base 1. Study-wide conclusions, independent of this receptor: The quantity of clinical and demographic metadata differed by source and by participant and was supplied without curation.

In this sample, this clone turned up a few times. No antigen is known for it. Base-call qualities are not available, and no considerably larger clone is one nucleotide away. Other nucleotide sequences in the sample specify the same CDR3. Sequenced sample: peripheral blood. The V and J segments used are TRBV6-5 and TRBJ2-2; 8 bases in the junction line up with TRBD2. This TCR derives from a man in his fifties with COVID-19, enrolled during active disease. The DNA is TGTGCCAGCAGTCCGACTAGCGTCAACACCGGGGAGCTGTTTTTT. Its protein reads: CASSPTSVNTGELFF.